This T cell receptor (beta chain) was sequenced in a study of T-cell memory formation after mild COVID-19. This clonotype was observed a few times. The ends were cut back, 3 bases at V and 4 bases at J, with 14 bases in the middle. The CDR3 has 15 residues. TCRdb reanalysed the 5' RACE reads using MiXCR and keeps one entry per CDR3 protein. The profile shows about 470,000 distinct CDR3 sequences, around a sixth of them singletons. The origin of this receptor is an adult woman who had mild COVID-19 (a few samples of this study predate the infection). Cell type and time point are not known. The chain is built from TRBV12-3 or TRBV12-4 and TRBJ2-3; D not certain. The specimen was PBMCs or a T cell subset sorted from them (not recorded which). Here the CDR3 reads CASSLNGNSADTQYF. The CDR3, as DNA: TGTGCCAGCAGTTTGAACGGTAACTCCGCAGATACGCAGTATTTT.